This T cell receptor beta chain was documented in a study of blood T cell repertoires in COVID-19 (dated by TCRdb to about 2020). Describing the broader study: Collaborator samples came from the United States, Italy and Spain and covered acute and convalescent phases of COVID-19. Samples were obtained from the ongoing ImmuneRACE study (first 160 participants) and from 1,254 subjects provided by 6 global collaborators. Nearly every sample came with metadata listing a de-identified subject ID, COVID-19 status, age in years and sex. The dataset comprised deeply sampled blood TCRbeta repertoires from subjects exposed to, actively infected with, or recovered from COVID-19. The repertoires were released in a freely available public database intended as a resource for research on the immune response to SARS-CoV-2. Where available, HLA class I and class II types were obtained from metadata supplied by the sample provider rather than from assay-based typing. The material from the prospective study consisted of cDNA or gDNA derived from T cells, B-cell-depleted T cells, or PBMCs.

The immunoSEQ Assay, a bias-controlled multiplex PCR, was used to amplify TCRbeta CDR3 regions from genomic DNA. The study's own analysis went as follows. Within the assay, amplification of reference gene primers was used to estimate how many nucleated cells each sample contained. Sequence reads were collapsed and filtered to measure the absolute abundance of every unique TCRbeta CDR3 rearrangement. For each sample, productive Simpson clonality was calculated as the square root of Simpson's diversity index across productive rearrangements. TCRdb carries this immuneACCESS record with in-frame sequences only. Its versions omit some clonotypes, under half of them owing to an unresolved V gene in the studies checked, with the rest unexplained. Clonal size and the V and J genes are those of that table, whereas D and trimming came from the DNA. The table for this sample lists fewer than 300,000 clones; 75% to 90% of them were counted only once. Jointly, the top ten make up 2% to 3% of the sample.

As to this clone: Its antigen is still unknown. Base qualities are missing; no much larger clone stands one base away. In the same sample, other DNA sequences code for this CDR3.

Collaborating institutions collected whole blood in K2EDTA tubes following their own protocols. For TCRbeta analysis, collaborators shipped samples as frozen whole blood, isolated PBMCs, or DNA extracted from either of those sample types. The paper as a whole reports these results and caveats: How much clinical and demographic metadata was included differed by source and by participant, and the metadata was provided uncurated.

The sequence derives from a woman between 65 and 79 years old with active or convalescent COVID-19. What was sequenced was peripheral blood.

The CDR3 protein: CSVRQGAGQPQHF. DNA sequence: TGCAGCGTTCGACAGGGGGCTGGTCAGCCCCAGCATTTT. The sequence is built from TRBV29-1 and TRBJ1-5; TRBD1 matches 10 bases in the middle. V loses 5 bases at its end and J loses 6 bases; junction bases beyond the gene matches: 4. The CDR3 holds 13 amino acids from the cysteine to the phenylalanine. The read is trimmed to its CDR3 DNA, 39 bases read in frame from base 1. CDR1 SQVTM and CDR2 ANQGSEA are derived from the germline V gene. Beyond the CDR3, the reference TRBV29-1 and TRBJ1-5 genes provide the residues; the full variable domain reads: SAVISQKPSRDICQRGTSLTIQCQVDSQVTMMFWYRQQPGQSLTLIATANQGSEATYESGFVIDKFPISRPNLTFSTLTVSNMSPEDSSIYLCSVRQGAGQPQHFGDGTRLSIL.